This TCR beta chain was captured by sequencing in a study of CD8+ T cells in alopecia areata. Germline loops: CDR1 LGHNA, CDR2 YSLEER. V shed 0 bases, J shed 8 bases, and the junction held 11 bases outside the gene matches. The CDR3 has 16 residues. Of note for this clone: The antigen is unknown.

RNA extraction and reverse transcription yielded cDNA as sequencing template. Generated by immunoSEQ multiplex PCR, the TCRdb table keeps only in-frame clones and is missing some. The table has about 180,000 clones, more than 60% seen once. Notes on the study in general: Relative to normal scalp, lesional scalp, especially alopecia totalis/universalis, showed higher clonality.

The sequence came from a human donor with alopecia areata. The specimen was CD4+ T cells sorted from blood, collected at week 0. The V gene is TRBV4-3, the J gene TRBJ1-2; 8 nucleotides line up with TRBD1. The CDR3 DNA follows: TGCGCCAGCAGCCAAGACAGCGCAGGGGGCGCGGTAGGCTACACCTTC. This encodes CASSQDSAGGAVGYTF.